This record concerns one T cell receptor beta chain sequence. Its target is not known. The data are from a study of cytomegalovirus exposure and HLA in healthy donors. The study, taken as a whole, reports: In a later analysis, at a false discovery rate of 0.05, approximately 16,000 TCR beta sequences matched HLA alleles. Upon later analysis, TCR association rates were observed to vary by HLA locus, being highest for DRB1 and lowest for HLA-C. Rare sequences made up most TCRs, while some public TCRs were found in many donors.

13 Jbeta primers and 60 Vbeta primers were used for the PCR. Clones were sequenced by immunoSEQ multiplex PCR, and TCRdb holds only the in-frame ones, with some missing. Of about 180,000 clones in the sample, about 73% were seen once. The germline V gene encodes CDR1 MNHNS and CDR2 SASEGT. The CDR3 loop spans 15 amino acids. V lost 7 bases and J lost 2; bases outside the gene matches: 8. The J gene is TRBJ2-3, the V gene TRBV6-1, with TRBD2 matching 8 bases. Material for sequencing was PBMCs. The sequence derives from a woman aged 50 to 65 in good health and CMV-seropositive. The CDR3 sequence is CASIRAGADTDTQYF. CDR3 nucleotide sequence: TGTGCCAGCATAAGAGCGGGGGCCGACACAGATACGCAGTATTTT.